This T cell receptor (beta chain) stems from a study of T cells after yellow fever vaccination. Study information: Low-cell-number fractions were prepared with SMART-Seq v4 Ultra Low Input. Points from the study as a whole: By day 5 rather than day 15, the secondary response had peaked, though it was weaker. Detected again after the booster were most primary-vaccination clones, at about 96% CD4 and nearly 90% CD8.

The CDR3 is 15 amino acids. V lost 5 bases to trimming and J lost 0 bases; unmatched junction nucleotides: 6. From germline, CDR1 is SGHAT and CDR2 FQDESV (reference sequence). With respect to this clonotype: Its antigen remains unidentified.

Making TCR cDNA involved 5'RACE template switching, which added UMIs and a universal primer site. MiXCR, run by TCRdb on the 5' RACE reads, gives a single entry per CDR3 protein. The sample consists of 95,000 to 150,000 distinct CDR3 sequences, 12% to 15% of them appearing once. The sequenced sample was CD8+ T cells sorted from PBMCs, obtained 5 days after the yellow fever booster vaccination. This rearrangement joins TRBV11-1 to TRBJ1-1; 7 positions agree with TRBD1. The sequence came from a man younger than 30 who received the YFV17D yellow fever vaccine. In DNA form, the CDR3 reads TGTGCCAGCAGCGCTGAGACAGGGATGAACACTGAAGCTTTCTTT. Encoded protein: CASSAETGMNTEAFF.